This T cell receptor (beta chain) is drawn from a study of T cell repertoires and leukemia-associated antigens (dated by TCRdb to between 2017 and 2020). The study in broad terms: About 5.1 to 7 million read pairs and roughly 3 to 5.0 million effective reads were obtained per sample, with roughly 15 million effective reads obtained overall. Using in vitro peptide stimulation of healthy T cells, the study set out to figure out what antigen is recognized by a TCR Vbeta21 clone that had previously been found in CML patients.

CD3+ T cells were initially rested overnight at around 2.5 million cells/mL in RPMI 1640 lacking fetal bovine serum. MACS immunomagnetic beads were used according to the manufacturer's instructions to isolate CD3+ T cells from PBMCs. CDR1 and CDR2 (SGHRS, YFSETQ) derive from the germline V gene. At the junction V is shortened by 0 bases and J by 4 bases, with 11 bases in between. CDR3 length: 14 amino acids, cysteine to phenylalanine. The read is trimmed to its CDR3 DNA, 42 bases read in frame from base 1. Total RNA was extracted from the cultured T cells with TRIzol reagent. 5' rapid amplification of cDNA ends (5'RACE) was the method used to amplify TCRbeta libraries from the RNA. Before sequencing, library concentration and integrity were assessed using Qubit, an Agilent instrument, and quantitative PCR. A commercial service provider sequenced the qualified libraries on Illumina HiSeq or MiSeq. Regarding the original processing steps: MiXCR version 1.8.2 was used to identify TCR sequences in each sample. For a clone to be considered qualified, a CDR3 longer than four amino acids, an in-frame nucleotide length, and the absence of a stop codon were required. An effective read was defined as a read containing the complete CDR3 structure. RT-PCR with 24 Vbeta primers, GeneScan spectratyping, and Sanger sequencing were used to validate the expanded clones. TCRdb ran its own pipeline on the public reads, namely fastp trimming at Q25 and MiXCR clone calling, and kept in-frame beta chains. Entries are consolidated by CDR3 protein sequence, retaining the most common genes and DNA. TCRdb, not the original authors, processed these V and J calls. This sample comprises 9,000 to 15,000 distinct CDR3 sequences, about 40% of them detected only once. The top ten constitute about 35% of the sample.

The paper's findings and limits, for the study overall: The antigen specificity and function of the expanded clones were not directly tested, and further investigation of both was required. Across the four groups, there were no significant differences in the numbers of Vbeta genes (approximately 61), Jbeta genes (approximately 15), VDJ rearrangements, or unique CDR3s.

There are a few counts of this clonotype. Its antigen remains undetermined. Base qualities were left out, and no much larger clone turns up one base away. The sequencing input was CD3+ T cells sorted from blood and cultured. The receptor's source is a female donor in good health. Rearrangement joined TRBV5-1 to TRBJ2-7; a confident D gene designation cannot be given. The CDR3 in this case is CASSLAAHEYEQYF. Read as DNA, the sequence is TGCGCCAGCAGCTTGGCCGCTCATGAATACGAGCAGTACTTC.